The 22 T cell receptor beta chains given below trace back to one sample, sequenced in a study of CD8+ T cells in alopecia areata. Investigators isolated RNA and reverse transcribed it into cDNA to act as the sequencing template. The method was immunoSEQ multiplex PCR; TCRdb's version includes in-frame clones alone and lacks a portion of them. The repertoire consists of 200,000 to 250,000 clones, with around 65% occurring once and the leading ten covering 4% to 5%. Treatment here: oral pan-JAK inhibitor, 5-10 mg twice daily. The material sequenced was CD4+ T cells sorted from blood, taken at week 4, from a patient treated with tofacitinib. Receptors originate from a human donor with alopecia areata.

This chain uses TRBV7-9 with TRBJ2-2; 8 bases match TRBD1. CDR1 is SEHNR, CDR2 FQNEAQ, per germline (reference sequence). This CDR3 comprises 15 residues. Trimming removed 4 bases from V and 5 bases from J; junction bases left unmatched: 6. The CDR3 DNA is TGTGCCAGCAGCTCGGGACAGGTTAGGACCGGGGAGCTGTTTTTT. Protein sequence: CASSSGQVRTGELFF.

The chain recombines TRBV11-2 with TRBJ1-2; D call uncertain. This CDR3 spans 13 amino acids. CDR1 is SGHAT and CDR2 is FQNNGV in the germline V gene. Trimming took 1 base from V and 2 from J, leaving 5 bases between them. CDR3 bases: TGTGCCAGCAGCTTAGGGGGAAACTATGGCTACACCTTC. Translated, it gives CASSLGGNYGYTF.

This clone was seen many times. J is TRBJ2-5 and V is TRBV10-3; the D is unclear. In germline, CDR1 is ENHRY, CDR2 SYGVKD. The CDR3 loop spans 12 amino acids. The V end lost 6 bases, the J end lost 3 bases, and 8 bases lay between the germline ends. The CDR3 sequence: CAISGPKETQYF. The CDR3 nucleotides are TGTGCCATCAGCGGCCCGAAAGAGACCCAGTACTTC.

This clone was counted only a few times. The rearrangement joins TRBV5-4 to TRBJ2-3; 7 bases are shared with TRBD1. Trimming removed 4 bases from V and 2 bases from J; junction bases left unmatched: 4. CDR1 SGHNT and CDR2 YYREEE come from the germline V gene (reference sequence). The CDR3 runs to 14 residues. CDR3 in DNA: TGTGCCAGCAGCGGGACAGCTAACACAGATACGCAGTATTTT. As protein: CASSGTANTDTQYF. Filled out from reference TRBV5-4 and TRBJ2-3, the complete variable domain reads ETGVTQSPTHLIKTRGQQVTLRCSSQSGHNTVSWYQQALGQGPQFIFQYYREEENGRGNFPPRFSGLQFPNYSSELNVNALELDDSALYLCASSGTANTDTQYFGPGTRLTVL.

V gene TRBV18 combines with J gene TRBJ2-2; D call uncertain. V was cut by 2 bases and J by 1 base, with 5 bases left in between. The CDR3 has 14 amino acids. CDR1 and CDR2 from the germline V gene are KGHSH and LQKENI. CDR3 DNA: TGTGCCAGCTCACCAGGGCTGAACACCGGGGAGCTGTTTTTT. It encodes CASSPGLNTGELFF.

This chain links TRBV25-1 with TRBJ2-7; D tentatively reads TRBD1 or TRBD2 (5 bases each). The length of the CDR3 is 14 residues. Germline V gives CDR1 MGHDK, CDR2 SYGVNS. Trimming shortened V by 1 base and J by 5 bases, and 12 bases separated the two germline ends. Here the CDR3 reads CASSEFGGFNEQYF. The CDR3 DNA reads as TGTGCCAGCAGTGAATTTGGGGGTTTCAACGAGCAGTACTTC.

V is TRBV7-2 and J is TRBJ1-1, with a possible D match to TRBD1 (5 bases). Germline V gives CDR1 SGHTA, CDR2 FQGNSA. V was trimmed by 3 bases and J by 3 bases, leaving 11 bases between them. This CDR3 contains 14 residues. The CDR3 DNA follows: TGTGCCAGCAGCTTGAGGGGCTTTGACACTGAAGCTTTCTTT. Protein: CASSLRGFDTEAFF.

This clone was observed a few times. Sequence at one end of the junction differs from germline and may be a read error. Other DNA sequences from this sample encode an identical CDR3 as well. The chain recombines TRBV29-1 with TRBJ1-1; 10 nucleotides line up with TRBD1. The CDR3 extends over 12 amino acids. CDR1 and CDR2 (germline): SQVTM, ANQGSEA. The CDR3 DNA reads TGCAGCGTTGGGACAGGGGGAACTGAGGCTTTCTTT. This gives the protein CSVGTGGTEAFF.

This clone was picked up one time. The rearrangement links TRBV5-1 to TRBJ2-5; possibly TRBD1 or TRBD2 for D (6 bases each). CDR1 and CDR2 from the germline V gene are SGHRS and YFSETQ. The CDR3 runs 16 residues. V lost 0 bases and J 2 bases, leaving 14 bases between the germline ends. In nucleotides, the CDR3 is TGCGCCAGCAGCTTGGAGGGGGGAAACTGGCAAGAGACCCAGTACTTC. Protein sequence: CASSLEGGNWQETQYF.

The chain employs TRBV5-1 and TRBJ2-4; no definite D call. Germline CDR1 and CDR2: SGHRS and YFSETQ. Trimming removed 1 base from V and 5 bases from J, with 7 bases in between. The CDR3 totals 13 residues. CDR3: CASSLYEQNIQYF. In DNA form, the CDR3 reads TGCGCCAGCAGCTTGTACGAGCAAAACATTCAGTACTTC.

This clone was seen more than once but under ten times. The J gene is TRBJ1-3, the V gene TRBV10-3, with D uncertain. This CDR3 contains 16 residues. Germline loops: CDR1 ENHRY, CDR2 SYGVKD. The V end lost 2 bases, the J end lost 0 bases, and 11 bases lay between the germline ends. The CDR3 sequence: CAISEGSQVSGNTIYF. CDR3 bases: TGTGCCATCAGTGAGGGAAGTCAGGTCTCTGGAAACACCATATATTTT.

CDR3 coding DNA: TGTGCCAGTAGTATCGTCGCGTCCACAGGGATAGCCAAAAACATTCAGTACTTC. Encoded protein: CASSIVASTGIAKNIQYF. The chain joins TRBV19 to TRBJ2-4; maybe TRBD1 (6 bases). The V end was cut by 3 bases, the J end by 0 bases, with 18 bases between. This CDR3 region has 18 residues. Germline assignment: CDR1 LNHDA and CDR2 SQIVND (reference sequence).

The rearrangement links TRBV7-8 to TRBJ1-5, with TRBD1 matching 8 bases. The CDR3 loop spans 16 amino acids. Losses at the gene ends were 5 bases for V and 2 bases for J; bases not matched to a gene: 8. CDR1 and CDR2 (germline): SGHVS, FQNEAQ. The CDR3 reads CASSPLTGEGNQPQHF. For the CDR3, the DNA is TGTGCCAGCAGCCCGTTGACAGGGGAAGGCAATCAGCCCCAGCATTTT.

This chain joins TRBV19 and TRBJ2-1; no clear D. Germline CDR1 LNHDA, CDR2 SQIVND (reference sequence). V was pared by 6 bases and J by 2 bases, with 8 bases between. This CDR3 has 13 amino acids. For the CDR3, the DNA is TGTGCCAGTAGGTTCGACACCTACAATGAGCAGTTCTTC. Amino acid sequence: CASRFDTYNEQFF.

This clone has more than one count but fewer than ten. Here the CDR3 reads CATGQSPTGELFF. The DNA of the CDR3 is TGTGCCACGGGTCAGTCCCCGACCGGGGAGCTGTTTTTT. This chain uses TRBV6-1 with TRBJ2-2; unclear D gene. Germline lookup yields CDR1 MNHNS and CDR2 SASEGT. V was clipped by 10 bases and J by 5 bases, with 14 bases between them. This CDR3 is 13 amino acids long.

This clone came up a few times. The V and J genes are TRBV7-6 and TRBJ2-5; D is unclear. The CDR3 has 14 amino acids. V dropped 7 bases and J dropped 0 bases, with 12 bases sitting between them. CDR1 is SGHVS and CDR2 is FNYEAQ in the germline V gene. CDR3 region: CASTRRRDQETQYF. The CDR3 region has the DNA TGTGCCAGCACGAGGCGACGCGACCAAGAGACCCAGTACTTC.

The chain joins TRBV6-5 to TRBJ2-5; D is unclear. Germline CDR1 is MNHEY and CDR2 is SVGAGI. This CDR3 region has 11 residues. V was shortened by 8 bases and J by 5 bases, with 9 bases between the two germline ends. The CDR3 loop reads CASRRRETQYF. CDR3 nucleotides: TGTGCCAGCCGACGAAGGGAGACCCAGTACTTC.

The chain combines TRBV5-1 with TRBJ2-7; D remains ambiguous. Germline V lookup: CDR1 SGHRS, CDR2 YFSETQ. V lost 3 bases and J lost 3, with 10 bases in between. This CDR3 contains 13 residues. Here the CDR3 reads CASSWAPNYEQYF. The CDR3 DNA sequence: TGCGCCAGCAGCTGGGCCCCGAACTACGAGCAGTACTTC.

V and J are TRBV7-8 and TRBJ2-5, with D tentatively TRBD1 (5 bases). Germline V gene lookup returns CDR1 SGHVS and CDR2 FQNEAQ. The CDR3 runs to 15 residues. V was pared by 5 bases and J by 5 bases, with 18 bases between. The CDR3, as DNA: TGTGCCAGCAGCCCCTCGGTAGGGGATTGGGAGACCCAGTACTTC. As protein: CASSPSVGDWETQYF.

V gene TRBV5-6 combines with J gene TRBJ1-4, with a tentative D call TRBD1 (6 bases). V was shortened by 0 bases and J by 4 bases, with 13 bases between the two germline ends. The CDR3 consists of 16 residues. Per the germline V gene, CDR1 is SGHDT and CDR2 is YYEEEE. The CDR3 nucleotides read TGTGCCAGCAGCTTGGCGGGGGCAGGGAGTAATGAAAAACTGTTTTTT. Translated: CASSLAGAGSNEKLFF.

The rearrangement links TRBV7-2 to TRBJ2-1; TRBD2 agrees at 7 bases. V shed 2 bases and J 7 bases; nucleotides not matched to a gene: 8. The CDR3 length is 15 residues. From germline, CDR1 is SGHTA and CDR2 FQGNSA. Written as DNA, the CDR3 is TGTGCCAGCAGCTTAATGGGCCGAGCGGGAAATGAGCAGTTCTTC. It translates to CASSLMGRAGNEQFF.

This clone was picked up a small number of times. The chain combines TRBV9 with TRBJ1-6; D call uncertain. Germline V lookup: CDR1 SGDLS, CDR2 YYNGEE. The ends were cut back, 4 bases at V and 6 bases at J, with 17 bases in the middle. The CDR3 contains 16 residues. CDR3 region: CASSLGPPPLNSPLHF. CDR3 DNA sequence: TGTGCCAGCAGCCTCGGCCCACCCCCCCTTAATTCACCCCTCCACTTT.